Below are 19 T cell receptor beta chains sequenced from a single sample in a study of Tregs in tolerant kidney transplant recipients. Profiling relied on immunoSEQ multiplex PCR, and the TCRdb table lists in-frame clones only, not all of them. This sample has under 95,000 clones, with around 93% found just once. Specimen: Tregs from blood, collected before the transplant. These receptor sequences come from a human donor who received a combined kidney and bone marrow transplant.

This chain joins TRBV4-1 and TRBJ2-6, with D possibly matching TRBD1 (6 bases). The ends were cut back, 1 base at V and 2 bases at J, with 6 bases in the middle. Germline-derived CDR1 and CDR2 are MGHRA and YSYEKL. The CDR3 extends over 15 amino acids. CDR3 amino acids: CASSQGDTGANVLTF. The CDR3 nucleotides are TGCGCCAGCAGCCAAGGGGACACTGGGGCCAACGTCCTGACTTTC.

The J gene is TRBJ1-2, the V gene TRBV30; no clear D. Germline V lookup: CDR1 GTSNPN, CDR2 SVGIG (reference sequence). Deletions cut 3 bases from V and 8 bases from J, with 19 bases between. The CDR3 extends over 14 amino acids. CDR3 sequence: CAWSPGSHPGGYTF. CDR3 coding DNA: TGTGCCTGGAGCCCAGGCAGCCATCCGGGAGGCTACACCTTC.

The chain links TRBV19 to TRBJ2-3; TRBD2 matches 8 bases. V was pared by 11 bases and J by 5 bases, with 12 bases of the junction left unmatched. The CDR3 covers 14 residues. Germline lookup yields CDR1 LNHDA and CDR2 SQIVND (reference sequence). The CDR3 nucleotides read TGTGCCTCCTCTAGCGGGTTGAGGGTAGATACGCAGTATTTT. Protein sequence: CASSSGLRVDTQYF.

The rearrangement links TRBV5-1 to TRBJ2-6; D could derive from TRBD1 or TRBD2 (5 bases each). V shed 4 bases and J shed 3 bases, with 11 bases lying between them. Germline lookup yields CDR1 SGHRS and CDR2 YFSETQ. CDR3 length: 15 residues. The CDR3 loop reads CASSATGGGANVLTF. DNA of the CDR3: TGCGCCAGCAGCGCCACAGGAGGTGGGGCCAACGTCCTGACTTTC.

The gene calls are TRBV5-4 and TRBJ2-5, with D perhaps matching TRBD1 (5 bases). The J call may be mistaken, given a closer DNA end match to TRBJ2-7. The CDR3 sequence is 15 residues long. From germline, CDR1 is SGHNT and CDR2 YYREEE (reference sequence). The CDR3 nucleotides are TGTGCCAGCAGCCCGGATATGGACATAGCCTACGAGCAGTACTTC. This codes for CASSPDMDIAYEQYF.

The gene calls are TRBV18 and TRBJ1-1; D gene uncertain. Germline loops: CDR1 KGHSH, CDR2 LQKENI. The CDR3 length is 13 residues. Trimming removed 1 base at V and 1 base at J, with 4 bases between. The CDR3 loop reads CASSPQKNTEAFF. The CDR3 DNA sequence: TGTGCCAGCTCACCACAGAAGAACACTGAAGCTTTCTTT.

The chain links TRBV11-3 to TRBJ2-3; maybe TRBD1 (5 bases). In germline, CDR1 is SGHNT, CDR2 YENEEA. V was trimmed by 1 base and J by 5 bases, leaving 16 bases between them. The CDR3 spans 16 residues. The DNA for the CDR3 is TGTGCCAGCAGCTTAGGGGCAGGACAACTGGGAGATACGCAGTATTTT. Its protein is CASSLGAGQLGDTQYF.

This clone was recorded only once. V and J are TRBV19 and TRBJ1-1; D may be TRBD1 (6 bases). Germline V CDR1 and CDR2: LNHDA, SQIVND (reference sequence). This CDR3 is 13 amino acids long. Trimming removed 6 bases from V and 10 bases from J, with 18 bases in between. The CDR3 DNA follows: TGTGCCAGTAGCCGGGGGCAGGATAAAGTAGCTTTCTTT. This encodes CASSRGQDKVAFF. Together with reference TRBV19 and TRBJ1-1, the CDR3 gives the full variable domain: DGGITQSPKYLFRKEGQNVTLSCEQNLNHDAMYWYRQDPGQGLRLIYYSQIVNDFQKGDIAEGYSVSREKKESFPLTVTSAQKNPTAFYLCASSRGQDKVAFFGQGTRLTVV.

The rearrangement links TRBV7-3 to TRBJ2-3, with 8 bases fitting TRBD2. This CDR3 is 15 amino acids long. The ends lost 4 bases at V and 13 bases at J; junction bases unmatched: 16. Germline V gene lookup returns CDR1 SGHTA and CDR2 FQGTGA. The CDR3, as DNA: TGTGCCAGCAGCTCCTCCGGGACTAGGGGGGCAGGGGAGTATTTT. Its protein product is CASSSSGTRGAGEYF.

The chain has TRBV30 and TRBJ2-7, with D possibly TRBD2 on 6 matching bases. Germline values: CDR1 GTSNPN, CDR2 SVGIG (reference sequence). The CDR3 totals 11 residues. Trimming removed 1 base at V and 6 bases at J, with 7 bases between. CDR3 protein: CAWSEAGEQYF. The CDR3 DNA is TGTGCCTGGAGTGAAGCGGGCGAGCAGTACTTC.

This chain links TRBV7-2 with TRBJ1-2; TRBD1 is a possible D gene (5 bases). V was clipped by 1 base and J by 8 bases, with 17 bases between them. The CDR3 extends over 15 amino acids. Germline assignment: CDR1 SGHTA and CDR2 FQGNSA. CDR3 DNA: TGTGCCAGCAGCTTAGAGCCCGGGCCAGGGCGAGGCTACACCTTC. Its protein product is CASSLEPGPGRGYTF. Variable domain in full (rest from reference TRBV7-2 and TRBJ1-2): GAGVSQSPSNKVTEKGKDVELRCDPISGHTALYWYRQSLGQGLEFLIYFQGNSAPDKSGLPSDRFSAERTGGSVSTLTIQRTQQEDSAVYLCASSLEPGPGRGYTFGSGTRLTVV.

The chain recombines TRBV11-2 with TRBJ2-4; 9 bases match TRBD2. The junction had 14 bases not matched to a gene; V was cut back by 5 bases and J by 3 bases. Per the germline V gene, CDR1 is SGHAT and CDR2 is FQNNGV. This CDR3 is 18 amino acids long. This chain's CDR3 is CASSISPREGGVKNIQYF. Written as DNA, the CDR3 is TGTGCCAGCAGCATTAGTCCGCGGGAGGGGGGAGTCAAAAACATTCAGTACTTC. The full variable domain, completed using reference TRBV11-2 and TRBJ2-4, is EAGVAQSPRYKIIEKRQSVAFWCNPISGHATLYWYQQILGQGPKLLIQFQNNGVVDDSQLPKDRFSAERLKGVDSTLKIQPAKLEDSAVYLCASSISPREGGVKNIQYFGAGTRLSVL.

J is TRBJ2-7 and V is TRBV5-4, with D possibly being TRBD2 (5 bases). Germline lookup yields CDR1 SGHNT and CDR2 YYREEE (reference sequence). V dropped 4 bases and J dropped 3 bases, with 14 bases sitting between them. This CDR3 has 14 amino acids. This chain's CDR3 is CASSPSGGVYEQYF. CDR3 DNA: TGTGCCAGCAGCCCATCCGGAGGTGTCTACGAGCAGTACTTC. Complete variable domain (other parts from reference TRBV5-4 and TRBJ2-7): ETGVTQSPTHLIKTRGQQVTLRCSSQSGHNTVSWYQQALGQGPQFIFQYYREEENGRGNFPPRFSGLQFPNYSSELNVNALELDDSALYLCASSPSGGVYEQYFGPGTRLTVT.

This sequence joins TRBV2 and TRBJ1-4; 9 bases agree with TRBD1. The CDR3 has 13 amino acids. J gave up 9 bases and V 8 bases, and 7 bases lay outside the gene matches. CDR1 and CDR2 (germline): SNHLY, FYNNEI. CDR3 amino acids: CASGGQGEKKLFF. In DNA, the CDR3 is TGTGCCAGCGGGGGACAGGGTGAGAAAAAACTGTTTTTT.

About this clone itself: It is unclear where the CDR3 begins or ends on the DNA, so no DNA is shown, and the CDR3 is as TCRdb lists it. The chain uses TRBV25-1 and TRBJ2-7; TRBD2 was called by the table and not checked on the DNA. The CDR3 has 11 residues if both end residues are counted. Looked up from germline, CDR1 is MGHDK and CDR2 is SYGVNS. This CDR3 is CASVGSGSLHF.

The chain couples TRBV7-2 to TRBJ2-1; D not certain. The CDR3 sequence is 15 residues long. Trimming took off 1 base at V and 5 bases at J, with 12 bases between the two ends. From germline, CDR1 is SGHTA and CDR2 FQGNSA. Here the CDR3 DNA reads TGTGCCAGCAGCTTAGGTGGCGGAAAAGACAATGAGCAGTTCTTC. It codes for CASSLGGGKDNEQFF.

This chain joins TRBV27 and TRBJ1-5; unclear D gene. V was shortened by 5 bases and J by 10 bases, with 15 bases between the two germline ends. CDR3 length: 13 amino acids. Germline V gives CDR1 MNHEY, CDR2 SMNVEV (reference sequence). The CDR3 here is CASSHKPFIPQHF. The CDR3, as DNA: TGTGCCAGCAGTCACAAGCCGTTTATTCCCCAGCATTTT.

This chain links TRBV18 with TRBJ2-7, with a weak D call TRBD2 (6 bases). The CDR3 length is 15 residues. Germline loops: CDR1 KGHSH, CDR2 LQKENI. V was pared by 0 bases and J by 3 bases, with 12 bases between. This CDR3 reads CASSPPGGPIYEQYF. The CDR3 DNA sequence: TGTGCCAGCTCACCACCGGGGGGACCGATCTACGAGCAGTACTTC.

This sequence joins TRBV5-1 and TRBJ2-5; 7 positions agree with TRBD1. The J segment lost 1 base and the V segment lost 1 base, leaving 1 base of the junction unmatched. This CDR3 region has 14 residues. Germline CDR1 is SGHRS and CDR2 is YFSETQ. The CDR3 loop reads CASSLWTGQETQYF. CDR3 nucleotide sequence: TGCGCCAGCAGCTTGTGGACAGGCCAAGAGACCCAGTACTTC.